The 24 T cell receptor beta chains given below trace back to one sample, sequenced in a study of PD-L1 blockade in urothelial cancer. Time point indicated: peripheral blood 6 weeks after treatment start. Profiled with immunoSEQ multiplex PCR; TCRdb holds only in-frame clones, not every one. Among some 75,000 clones listed, about 91% were seen once. The sample consisted of PBMCs, taken around atezolizumab (anti-PD-L1) treatment. These receptors all stem from a woman aged 80 or older with urothelial cancer.

The chain combines TRBV30 with TRBJ2-7; 7 nucleotides line up with TRBD2. Germline values: CDR1 GTSNPN, CDR2 SVGIG (reference sequence). This CDR3 is 15 amino acids long. Trimming at V came to 4 bases and at J to 0 bases, leaving 9 bases not matched to a gene. CDR3 sequence reads: CAWTRGGSSSYEQYF. DNA for the CDR3: TGTGCCTGGACCCGGGGCGGGAGCAGCTCCTACGAGCAGTACTTC.

The rearrangement links TRBV9 to TRBJ2-7; the D is unclear. CDR1 is SGDLS, CDR2 YYNGEE, per germline. Between the trimmed V and J ends, which lost 0 bases and 5 bases, there was a span of 12 bases. The CDR3 runs to 14 residues. CDR3 sequence reads: CASSVDSRGNEQYF. Here the CDR3 DNA reads TGTGCCAGCAGCGTAGATTCAAGAGGAAACGAGCAGTACTTC.

CDR3 DNA sequence: TGCGCCAGCAGCAATCTGCAAGAGACCCAGTACTTC. As protein: CASSNLQETQYF. V and J are TRBV5-1 and TRBJ2-5; D call uncertain. The CDR3 sequence is 12 residues long. Per germline, CDR1 SGHRS and CDR2 YFSETQ. The V end lost 4 bases, the J end lost 2 bases, and 6 bases lay between the germline ends.

This clone was seen a single time. The V gene is TRBV29-1, the J gene TRBJ2-3; 11 nucleotides line up with TRBD2. Germline V gene sequence: CDR1 SQVTM, CDR2 ANQGSEA. The CDR3 totals 15 residues. V lost 3 bases, J lost 0 bases, and 2 bases stayed unmatched. CDR3 nucleotide sequence: TGCAGCGTTGAGTCTAGCGGGAGGAGCACAGATACGCAGTATTTT. Translated: CSVESSGRSTDTQYF.

J is TRBJ1-2 and V is TRBV25-1; D is unresolved. The CDR3 extends over 13 amino acids. Per germline, CDR1 MGHDK and CDR2 SYGVNS. V was cut by 3 bases and J by 8 bases, with 13 bases left in between. The CDR3 nucleotides read TGTGCCAGCAGTGATGAGGCTTTATTGGGCTACACCTTC. Amino acids: CASSDEALLGYTF.

V usage is TRBV28 and J usage is TRBJ2-1; TRBD2 agrees at 7 bases. The CDR3 loop spans 15 amino acids. V shed 5 bases and J 9 bases; nucleotides not matched to a gene: 13. The V gene's germline CDR1 is MDHEN and CDR2 SYDVKM. The CDR3 sequence: CASSPKWEGLREQFF. The CDR3 coding sequence is TGTGCCAGCAGTCCTAAGTGGGAGGGCCTGCGTGAGCAGTTCTTC.

V and J are TRBV18 and TRBJ1-4; TRBD1 matches 7 bases. Looked up from germline, CDR1 is KGHSH and CDR2 is LQKENI. V was pared by 1 base and J by 5 bases, with 10 bases of the junction left unmatched. This CDR3 spans 17 amino acids. CDR3 bases: TGTGCCAGCTCACCACGGGGGACCGGGACAGTGAATGAAAAACTGTTTTTT. Translating it yields CASSPRGTGTVNEKLFF. The full variable domain, with the rest looked up from reference TRBV18 and TRBJ1-4, is NAGVMQNPRHLVRRRGQEARLRCSPMKGHSHVYWYRQLPEEGLKFMVYLQKENIIDESGMPKERFSAEFPKEGPSILRIQQVVRGDSAAYFCASSPRGTGTVNEKLFFGSGTQLSVL.

This clone was detected a few times. The V call is TRBV7-9, the J call TRBJ1-1, with 11 positions matching TRBD1. With 6 bases clipped from V and 4 bases from J, the junction kept 4 bases outside the gene matches. Germline V lookup: CDR1 SEHNR, CDR2 FQNEAQ (reference sequence). The CDR3 runs to 14 residues. For the CDR3, the DNA is TGTGCCAGCAGACCCGGGACAGGGGGCACTGAAGCTTTCTTT. It translates to CASRPGTGGTEAFF. The variable domain in full, with the rest retrieved from reference TRBV7-9 and TRBJ1-1, is DTGVSQNPRHKITKRGQNVTFRCDPISEHNRLYWYRQTLGQGPEFLTYFQNEAQLEKSRLLSDRFSAERPKGSFSTLEIQRTEQGDSAMYLCASRPGTGGTEAFFGQGTRLTVV.

The rearrangement links TRBV5-6 to TRBJ2-1; 9 bases align to TRBD1. This CDR3 is 14 amino acids long. The V gene end was trimmed by 3 bases and the J gene end by 9 bases; junction bases not matched to a gene: 7. Looked up from germline, CDR1 is SGHDT and CDR2 is YYEEEE. The CDR3 bases are TGTGCCAGCAGCTCCGACAGGGGGATCGCTGAGCAGTTCTTC. Protein sequence: CASSSDRGIAEQFF.

The V gene is TRBV7-9, the J gene TRBJ2-2, with 8 bases identical to TRBD2. The V segment lost 3 bases and the J segment 4 bases; nucleotides outside the gene matches: 4. CDR1 and CDR2 from the germline V gene are SEHNR and FQNEAQ (reference sequence). There are 15 residues in the CDR3. The CDR3 here is CASSLALAATGELFF. The CDR3 DNA is TGTGCCAGCAGCTTGGCACTAGCGGCCACCGGGGAGCTGTTTTTT.

The rearrangement uses TRBV5-1 and TRBJ2-1; 9 nucleotides agree with TRBD2. Per the germline V gene, CDR1 is SGHRS and CDR2 is YFSETQ. Losses at the gene ends were 1 base for V and 3 bases for J; bases not matched to a gene: 5. This CDR3 comprises 16 residues. In DNA, the CDR3 is TGCGCCAGCAGCTTGCGGGCTAGCGGGGTCTACAATGAGCAGTTCTTC. Its translation is CASSLRASGVYNEQFF.

The V gene is TRBV19, the J gene TRBJ1-1; D unresolved. CDR1 is LNHDA and CDR2 is SQIVND in the germline V gene (reference sequence). V gave up 2 bases and J gave up 7 bases, with 11 bases separating them. CDR3 length: 13 residues. CDR3 region: CASSIPEEFEAFF. In DNA form, the CDR3 reads TGTGCCAGTAGTATACCCGAGGAGTTTGAAGCTTTCTTT.

This chain joins TRBV25-1 and TRBJ1-2; 8 bases align to TRBD1. V shed 8 bases, J shed 0 bases, and the junction held 11 bases outside the gene matches. The CDR3 length is 16 residues. Per germline, CDR1 MGHDK and CDR2 SYGVNS. The CDR3 sequence is CASGNGQGVSNYGYTF. In DNA form, the CDR3 reads TGTGCCAGCGGGAATGGACAGGGCGTCTCTAACTATGGCTACACCTTC.

The CDR3: CAFRRGGGYTF. As DNA, the CDR3 is TGTGCCTTTAGACGCGGGGGTGGCTACACCTTC. The chain recombines TRBV30 with TRBJ1-2; possible D gene TRBD1, 5 bases. The CDR3 consists of 11 residues. V lost 7 bases to trimming and J lost 7 bases, with 13 bases between them. CDR1 is GTSNPN and CDR2 is SVGIG in the germline V gene (reference sequence).

The chain has TRBV10-3 and TRBJ1-1; 9 nucleotides agree with TRBD1. Germline V CDR1 and CDR2: ENHRY, SYGVKD. V gave up 11 bases and J gave up 7 bases; unmatched junction bases: 5. The CDR3 consists of 11 residues. In DNA form, the CDR3 reads TGTGCCGTCGGACAGGGGAATGAAGCTTTCTTT. It translates to CAVGQGNEAFF.

CDR3 nucleotides: TGTGCCAGCAGTGTAGCGGGAAAAGATACGCAGTATTTT. The encoded protein is CASSVAGKDTQYF. The chain uses TRBV28 and TRBJ2-3; 8 bases fit TRBD2. With V trimmed by 5 bases and J by 5 bases, 3 bases remained unmatched. The CDR3 contains 13 residues. Germline V lookup: CDR1 MDHEN, CDR2 SYDVKM.

This clone came up once. The chain is built from TRBV5-4 and TRBJ1-1, with a possible D match to TRBD1 (6 bases). Trimming took off 4 bases at V and 0 bases at J, with 10 bases between the two ends. This CDR3 is built from 14 residues. The V gene's germline CDR1 is SGHNT and CDR2 YYREEE (reference sequence). The CDR3 reads CASSTWTVNTEAFF. CDR3 bases: TGTGCCAGCAGCACGTGGACAGTGAACACTGAAGCTTTCTTT.

V gene TRBV27 combines with J gene TRBJ1-2; tentative D call: TRBD1 (5 bases). This CDR3 has 14 amino acids. CDR1 and CDR2 (germline): MNHEY, SMNVEV (reference sequence). Between the trimmed V and J ends, which lost 6 bases and 7 bases, there was a span of 18 bases. CDR3 coding DNA: TGTGCCAGCAGCCTGGGGCCCCGTGGGTCTGGCTACACCTTC. It codes for CASSLGPRGSGYTF.

The CDR3 bases are TGCGCCAGCAGCTTGGGACGGGGAAGCTCCTACGAGCAGTACTTC. It translates to CASSLGRGSSYEQYF. The rearrangement uses TRBV5-1 and TRBJ2-7; D perhaps matches TRBD2 (5 bases). The CDR3 contains 15 residues. Trimming shortened V by 0 bases and J by 0 bases, and 10 bases separated the two germline ends. Germline V CDR1 and CDR2: SGHRS, YFSETQ.

The chain recombines TRBV7-2 with TRBJ1-1; possibly TRBD1 for D (6 bases). The V gene lost 1 base and the J gene lost 4 bases, with 7 bases spanning the gap. The germline CDR1 and CDR2 sequences are SGHTA and FQGNSA. The CDR3 contains 13 residues. CDR3 nucleotide sequence: TGTGCCAGCAGCTTAGGGGGGCTCACTGAAGCTTTCTTT. Translating gives CASSLGGLTEAFF. The entire variable domain, with the rest obtained from reference TRBV7-2 and TRBJ1-1, is as follows: GAGVSQSPSNKVTEKGKDVELRCDPISGHTALYWYRQSLGQGLEFLIYFQGNSAPDKSGLPSDRFSAERTGGSVSTLTIQRTQQEDSAVYLCASSLGGLTEAFFGQGTRLTVV.

This clone was detected once. The chain recombines TRBV28 with TRBJ2-2; TRBD2 agrees at 8 bases. V shed 6 bases, J shed 7 bases, and the junction held 10 bases outside the gene matches. Germline CDR1 reads MDHEN; CDR2 reads SYDVKM. The CDR3 totals 15 residues. CDR3 protein: CASSYSGGPGGELFF. CDR3 nucleotide sequence: TGTGCCAGCAGCTACTCGGGAGGGCCAGGCGGGGAGCTGTTTTTT.

The V call is TRBV7-3, the J call TRBJ2-1, with 8 positions matching TRBD1. CDR1 is SGHTA, CDR2 FQGTGA, per germline. Unmatched junction bases numbered 3, after V lost 3 bases and J lost 8 bases. This CDR3 region has 13 residues. CDR3 sequence (DNA): TGTGCCAGCAGCTTCGACAGGGGTGATGAGCAGTTCTTC. Its translation is CASSFDRGDEQFF.

The chain joins TRBV11-2 to TRBJ2-1; 10 bases map to TRBD2. This CDR3 spans 15 amino acids. Germline CDR1 reads SGHAT; CDR2 reads FQNNGV. Unmatched junction bases numbered 8, after V lost 5 bases and J lost 7 bases. The CDR3 bases are TGTGCCAGCAGCCAGAGTTCTAGCGGGAGAAATGAGCAGTTCTTC. This encodes CASSQSSSGRNEQFF.

This clone was seen only once. The CDR3 nucleotides read TGTGCCATCAGTGCAGGGACAGGGGTGGAAAAACTGTTTTTT. Amino acids: CAISAGTGVEKLFF. V and J are TRBV10-3 and TRBJ1-4; 10 bases line up with TRBD1. The V segment lost 4 bases and the J segment 8 bases; nucleotides outside the gene matches: 4. Germline V gives CDR1 ENHRY, CDR2 SYGVKD. This CDR3 has 14 residues.